These 25 T cell receptor beta chains originate from one sample sequenced in a study of human T cells and chemical hapten exposure. Time point specified: patch test 1, 2 weeks after DPC sensitization. Described treatment: therapeutic diphenylcyclopropenone sensitization with weekly scalp DPC. TCRdb reprocessed the RACE reads via MiXCR and lists one record per CDR3 protein. The sample lists roughly 86,000 distinct CDR3 sequences; about 10% were seen once. The sample consisted of whole blood, taken in connection with sensitization to the hapten diphenylcyclopropenone (DPC). These receptors were collected from a middle-aged man with alopecia areata. Some clones in this sample may be carry-over from other donors' samples.

This clonotype was recorded a few times. This CDR3 reads CASSSSGTLGDEQFF. The CDR3 DNA sequence: TGTGCCAGCAGCAGCAGCGGGACACTGGGGGATGAGCAGTTCTTC. The chain links TRBV9 to TRBJ2-1, with a weak D call TRBD2 (7 bases). Trimming left V 4 bases short and J 8 bases short, with 19 bases between. The CDR3 sequence is 15 residues long. Germline loops: CDR1 SGDLS, CDR2 YYNGEE. The whole variable domain, remainder taken from reference TRBV9 and TRBJ2-1, is DSGVTQTPKHLITATGQRVTLRCSPRSGDLSVYWYQQSLDQGLQFLIQYYNGEERAKGNILERFSAQQFPDLHSELNLSSLELGDSALYFCASSSSGTLGDEQFFGPGTRLTVL.

The sample holds a few counts of this clonotype. The chain is built from TRBV7-8 and TRBJ2-3; 9 bases are a match to TRBD1. This CDR3 is 18 amino acids long. Trimming removed 3 bases from V and 0 bases from J; junction bases left unmatched: 10. Germline lookup yields CDR1 SGHVS and CDR2 FQNEAQ. CDR3 in DNA: TGTGCCAGCAGCTTCGGACAGGGGCGAGGGCCTAGCACAGATACGCAGTATTTT. Its protein is CASSFGQGRGPSTDTQYF.

A word on this clonotype: One base away lies a much larger clone, so this may be a sequencing read error. The J gene is TRBJ1-2, the V gene TRBV28; 8 bases fit TRBD1. V gave up 6 bases and J gave up 9 bases; unmatched junction bases: 18. The germline gives CDR1 MDHEN, CDR2 SYDVKM. The CDR3 is made up of 16 amino acids. The CDR3 region has the DNA TGTGCCAGCAGAAGTTCCGGACAGGGAGGAGTAGATAGCTACACCTTC. Its translation is CASRSSGQGGVDSYTF.

This clonotype was picked up many times. V gene TRBV30 combines with J gene TRBJ2-1; the D gene is possibly TRBD2 (5 bases). The CDR3 has 11 residues. The V gene lost 4 bases and the J gene lost 10 bases, with 11 bases spanning the gap. Per the germline V gene, CDR1 is GTSNPN and CDR2 is SVGIG (reference sequence). The CDR3: CAWIDGKEQFF. The DNA for the CDR3 is TGTGCCTGGATCGACGGGAAGGAGCAGTTCTTC.

This clonotype was picked up a small number of times. This sequence joins TRBV12-3 or TRBV12-4 and TRBJ2-3; D tentatively fits TRBD1 or TRBD2 (5 bases each). The length of the CDR3 is 16 residues. With 6 bases removed from V and 3 bases from J, the gap between germline ends came to 19 bases. CDR3 DNA sequence: TGTGCCAGCAGGCTACCCCGGGGCTCGGGGACAGATACGCAGTATTTT. Translated, it gives CASRLPRGSGTDTQYF.

This clonotype showed up many times. V is TRBV3-1 and J is TRBJ1-1; D ambiguous. The CDR3 sequence is 13 residues long. V gave up 5 bases and J gave up 3 bases, with 10 bases separating them. Germline V gene sequence: CDR1 LGHDT, CDR2 YNNKEL (reference sequence). The DNA for the CDR3 is TGTGCCAGCAGCGCTAATTCTGACACTGAAGCTTTCTTT. Translating gives CASSANSDTEAFF.

The rearrangement links TRBV30 to TRBJ2-6; maybe TRBD2 (5 bases). Germline V gives CDR1 GTSNPN, CDR2 SVGIG (reference sequence). V dropped 2 bases and J dropped 4 bases, with 15 bases sitting between them. CDR3 length: 16 amino acids. The CDR3 region has the DNA TGTGCCTGGAGTCTTACGGGGTCACTAGGGGCCAACGTCCTGACTTTC. It is translated as CAWSLTGSLGANVLTF.

Notes on this clonotype: One junction end does not reproduce the germline sequence, and a read error may be involved. J is TRBJ1-4 and V is TRBV18; D is uncertain. Germline assignment: CDR1 KGHSH and CDR2 LQKENI. This CDR3 has 15 residues. As DNA, the CDR3 is TGTGCCAGCACACCACCGGAGGGATCGGGTGAAAAACTGTTTTTT. Encoded protein: CASTPPEGSGEKLFF.

The V gene is TRBV27, the J gene TRBJ2-1; D unresolved. With 10 bases removed from V and 2 bases from J, the gap between germline ends came to 12 bases. Per germline, CDR1 MNHEY and CDR2 SMNVEV (reference sequence). CDR3 length: 13 residues. The CDR3 region is CATSARTYNEQFF. The CDR3 DNA is TGTGCCACATCGGCGAGGACCTACAATGAGCAGTTCTTC.

There are a few counts of this clonotype. The CDR3, as DNA: TGTGCCACCTTAAAAGCGGGAGGGAACTACGAGCAGTACTTC. It encodes CATLKAGGNYEQYF. The V and J genes are TRBV6-1 and TRBJ2-7, with TRBD2 identical over 10 bases. Germline V lookup: CDR1 MNHNS, CDR2 SASEGT. Trimming at V came to 10 bases and at J to 3 bases, leaving 9 bases not matched to a gene. The CDR3 sequence is 14 residues long.

This clonotype was observed a few times. This chain uses TRBV2 with TRBJ2-1; 8 bases line up with TRBD2. This CDR3 has 15 amino acids. The ends lost 6 bases at V and 5 bases at J; junction bases unmatched: 9. Germline assignment: CDR1 SNHLY and CDR2 FYNNEI. CDR3: CASSLAGGLNNEQFF. In DNA, the CDR3 is TGTGCCAGCAGCTTGGCGGGAGGTCTCAACAATGAGCAGTTCTTC.

This clonotype was observed a handful of times. The chain's CDR3 is CASSPPGTVSQPQHF. DNA of the CDR3: TGTGCCAGCAGTCCCCCCGGGACAGTCAGTCAGCCCCAGCATTTT. V usage is TRBV2 and J usage is TRBJ1-5; TRBD1 matches 7 bases. CDR3 size: 15 residues. V lost 5 bases and J lost 6; bases outside the gene matches: 10. In germline, CDR1 is SNHLY, CDR2 FYNNEI.

The chain couples TRBV21-1 to TRBJ2-7; TRBD1, the D gene given by the table, was not confirmed from the DNA. TRBV21-1 is labeled a pseudogene. CDR3 size: 15 residues. The CDR3 region has the DNA TGTGCCAGCAGCCCCCCTGGGAACCGTACCTGGGAGCAGTACGTC. Encoded protein: CASSPPGNRTWEQYV.

As concerns this clonotype: A much larger clone lies a single base off, so this may be a read error. The CDR3 ends on some other residue instead of the conserved phenylalanine or tryptophan, so this is likely a read error. This sequence joins TRBV9 and TRBJ2-3; TRBD2 matches at 8 bases. Germline CDR1 and CDR2: SGDLS and YYNGEE. V lost 3 bases and J lost 6; bases outside the gene matches: 9. The CDR3 spans 15 residues. The CDR3 reads CASSGTSGGTDTQYS. CDR3 bases: TGTGCCAGCAGCGGTACTAGCGGAGGGACGGATACGCAGTATTCT.

The chain recombines TRBV6-5 with TRBJ2-7; D is undetermined. The CDR3 length is 15 residues. The V end was cut by 8 bases, the J end by 2 bases, with 19 bases between. The germline CDR1 and CDR2 sequences are MNHEY and SVGAGI. The DNA of the CDR3 is TGTGCCAGCCATCCCGGTGGGGTAGGACCCTACGAGCAGTACTTC. Encoded protein: CASHPGGVGPYEQYF.

The rearrangement links TRBV7-2 to TRBJ2-3; no definite D call. V was trimmed by 1 base and J by 2 bases, leaving 10 bases between them. This CDR3 has 15 residues. CDR1 is SGHTA and CDR2 is FQGNSA in the germline V gene. The CDR3 spells CASSLGLTVTDTQYF. CDR3 in DNA: TGTGCCAGCAGCTTAGGGCTAACGGTCACAGATACGCAGTATTTT.

In nucleotides, the CDR3 is TGTGCCACCAGTGGAAGCTCCTACAATGAGCAGTTCTTC. It encodes CATSGSSYNEQFF. This chain uses TRBV24-1 with TRBJ2-1, with no clear D. Trimming took 5 bases from V and 0 from J, leaving 4 bases between them. In germline, CDR1 is KGHDR, CDR2 SFDVKD. This CDR3 contains 13 residues.

The chain recombines TRBV25-1 with TRBJ1-6; 7 bases map to TRBD1. Germline loops: CDR1 MGHDK, CDR2 SYGVNS. The trim removed 5 bases at V and 8 bases at J, leaving 3 bases unmatched. CDR3 length equals 13 residues. The CDR3: CASSTTGDSPLHF. As DNA, the CDR3 is TGTGCCAGCAGTACCACAGGGGATTCACCCCTCCACTTT.

The rearrangement joins TRBV18 to TRBJ1-4; maybe TRBD1 (5 bases). The germline gives CDR1 KGHSH, CDR2 LQKENI. V dropped 3 bases and J dropped 5 bases, with 7 bases sitting between them. The CDR3 runs 13 residues. The CDR3: CASSPGGNEKLFF. The CDR3 bases are TGTGCCAGCTCACCCGGGGGGAATGAAAAACTGTTTTTT.

In its sample, this clonotype was seen a few times. The J gene is TRBJ2-2, the V gene TRBV12-3 or TRBV12-4; 7 nucleotides agree with TRBD2. This CDR3 is 14 amino acids long. Trimming took 7 bases from V and 5 from J; bases not matched to a gene: 7. This chain's CDR3 is CASKAGEVTGELFF. CDR3 DNA sequence: TGTGCCAGCAAGGCGGGAGAGGTAACCGGGGAGCTGTTTTTT.

A few counts support this clonotype. This chain links TRBV5-1 with TRBJ2-5; D is undetermined. The CDR3 has 13 residues. Between the trimmed V and J ends, which lost 4 bases and 2 bases, there was a span of 9 bases. Germline-derived CDR1 and CDR2 are SGHRS and YFSETQ. The chain's CDR3 is CASSRPGQETQYF. CDR3 in DNA: TGCGCCAGCAGCCGCCCTGGACAAGAGACCCAGTACTTC.

The chain uses TRBV6-2 or TRBV6-3 and TRBJ2-3; TRBD2 aligns across 7 bases. CDR1 and CDR2 from the germline V gene are MNHEY and SVGEGT. CDR3 size: 14 residues. J was trimmed by 0 bases and V by 4 bases; bases with no gene match: 1. Here the CDR3 reads CASSSGLSTDTQYF. The DNA for the CDR3 is TGTGCCAGCAGTTCGGGACTAAGCACAGATACGCAGTATTTT.

This clonotype was seen more than once but under ten times. V usage is TRBV7-8 and J usage is TRBJ2-1; 10 bases line up with TRBD2. This CDR3 contains 18 residues. V trimming: 1 base; J trimming: 3 bases; junction bases outside the gene matches: 9. CDR1 is SGHVS and CDR2 is FQNEAQ in the germline V gene. This chain's CDR3 is CASSLGYSGRPGYNEQFF. CDR3 nucleotide sequence: TGTGCCAGCAGCTTAGGGTATAGCGGGAGGCCAGGCTACAATGAGCAGTTCTTC.

This chain joins TRBV7-2 and TRBJ2-3, with D hard to call. The CDR3 is 12 amino acids. Trimming took 0 bases from V and 6 from J, leaving 4 bases between them. CDR1 is SGHTA, CDR2 FQGNSA, per germline. CDR3 sequence (DNA): TGTGCCAGCAGCTTAGCTTGGGATACGCAGTATTTT. Residues: CASSLAWDTQYF.

J is TRBJ1-5 and V is TRBV7-2; 10 bases are shared with TRBD1. Per the germline V gene, CDR1 is SGHTA and CDR2 is FQGNSA. The V and J ends lost 3 bases and 6 bases, in that order; junction bases with no gene match: 5. The CDR3 is 15 amino acids. The CDR3 protein is CASSFGGQGGQPQHF. Here the CDR3 DNA reads TGTGCCAGCAGCTTTGGTGGACAGGGGGGTCAGCCCCAGCATTTT.